The 21 T cell receptor beta chains given below trace back to one sample, sequenced in a study of OX40 agonist ivuxolimab in advanced cancers. The library was made by the immunoSEQ multiplex PCR assay. Here the immuneACCESS table is served through TCRdb, limited to in-frame sequences with V and J called. Missing clones are a known gap in these copies; in checked studies unresolved V genes cover under half, and the rest lacks a known reason. The sample contains around 82,000 clones, about 91% of them found a single time. The leading ten clones occupy approximately 0.71% of the sample. The sequenced sample was CD4+ or CD8+ T cells sorted from blood, obtained in a trial of the OX40 agonist ivuxolimab. Receptor source: an adult with an advanced solid tumor such as melanoma, head and neck, liver or kidney cancer.

The chain employs TRBV11-2 and TRBJ2-7; D possibly corresponds to TRBD2 (5 bases). CDR3 length equals 15 residues. The V gene lost 6 bases and the J gene lost 3 bases, with 18 bases spanning the gap. Germline loops: CDR1 SGHAT, CDR2 FQNNGV. The CDR3: CASSSREKDLYEQYF. The CDR3 nucleotides read TGTGCCAGCAGTTCCCGGGAAAAGGACCTCTACGAGCAGTACTTC.

The chain combines TRBV11-2 with TRBJ2-1, with D perhaps TRBD2 (5 bases). The CDR3 sequence is 13 residues long. CDR1 and CDR2 (germline): SGHAT, FQNNGV. Between the trimmed V and J ends, which lost 4 bases and 9 bases, there was a span of 13 bases. The CDR3 nucleotides read TGTGCCAGCAGCTCCAACTTACTAGGTGAGCAGTTCTTC. Protein sequence: CASSSNLLGEQFF.

Points on this clone: Other DNA sequences from this sample encode an identical CDR3 as well. This chain connects TRBV28 to TRBJ2-2; D perhaps matches TRBD2 (5 bases). V lost 4 bases and J 0 bases, leaving 12 bases between the germline ends. CDR1 and CDR2 from the germline V gene are MDHEN and SYDVKM. The CDR3 length is 16 residues. The chain's CDR3 is CASSSSGKPNTGELFF. The CDR3 DNA reads TGTGCCAGCAGTTCCAGCGGAAAGCCGAACACCGGGGAGCTGTTTTTT.

This clone has only one observation. The gene calls are TRBV7-2 and TRBJ2-1, with 7 nucleotides matching TRBD2. V lost 5 bases and J lost 4; bases outside the gene matches: 11. CDR3 length: 16 amino acids. Per the germline V gene, CDR1 is SGHTA and CDR2 is FQGNSA. CDR3 amino acids: CASSRLGEGKYNEQFF. CDR3 in DNA: TGTGCCAGCAGCCGTCTGGGGGAGGGGAAATACAATGAGCAGTTCTTC.

CDR3 in amino acids: CASRRIAGTEQFF. CDR3 DNA sequence: TGCGCCAGCAGACGAATCGCGGGGACTGAGCAGTTCTTC. This sequence joins TRBV4-3 and TRBJ2-1; possibly TRBD2 for D (6 bases). CDR1 and CDR2 from the germline V gene are LGHNA and YSLEER. The V end was cut by 6 bases, the J end by 9 bases, with 15 bases between. The CDR3 runs to 13 residues.

The J gene is TRBJ1-1, the V gene TRBV5-1, with TRBD1 identical over 8 bases. Per germline, CDR1 SGHRS and CDR2 YFSETQ. V was clipped by 6 bases and J by 2 bases; unmatched bases: 6. The CDR3 is 14 residues long. CDR3 sequence (DNA): TGCGCCAGCACCTTAGACAGGGGTAACACTGAAGCTTTCTTT. This translates into CASTLDRGNTEAFF.

CDR3 sequence reads: CASSRQVLGNQPQHF. CDR3 in DNA: TGTGCCAGCAGCCGGCAGGTCCTTGGCAATCAGCCCCAGCATTTT. The chain carries TRBV5-5 and TRBJ1-5; no definite D call. V dropped 4 bases and J dropped 2 bases, with 13 bases sitting between them. Germline V gives CDR1 SGHKS, CDR2 YYEKEE (reference sequence). The CDR3 consists of 15 residues.

The chain's CDR3 is CASSINSRETQYF. The CDR3 coding sequence is TGTGCCAGTAGTATAAATTCGAGGGAGACCCAGTACTTC. This chain joins TRBV19 and TRBJ2-5; D is undetermined. Germline V gene lookup returns CDR1 LNHDA and CDR2 SQIVND (reference sequence). This CDR3 is built from 13 residues. Trimming cost V 2 bases and J 5 bases, with 9 bases left between them. The full variable domain, with the rest looked up from reference TRBV19 and TRBJ2-5, is DGGITQSPKYLFRKEGQNVTLSCEQNLNHDAMYWYRQDPGQGLRLIYYSQIVNDFQKGDIAEGYSVSREKKESFPLTVTSAQKNPTAFYLCASSINSRETQYFGPGTRLLVL.

The rearrangement links TRBV7-3 to TRBJ1-1; D is unclear. The CDR3 length is 12 residues. Germline V gene lookup returns CDR1 SGHTA and CDR2 FQGTGA. V lost 5 bases to trimming and J lost 5 bases, with 9 bases between them. The CDR3 sequence is CASSQRLTEAFF. DNA for the CDR3: TGTGCCAGCAGCCAGAGGTTGACTGAAGCTTTCTTT.

This clone was detected only once. The chain links TRBV5-1 to TRBJ1-1; the match to TRBD1 covers 9 bases. There are 15 residues in the CDR3. Germline V CDR1 and CDR2: SGHRS, YFSETQ. V lost 0 bases, J lost 4 bases, and 4 bases stayed unmatched. The CDR3 sequence: CASSLDRGLSTEAFF. DNA of the CDR3: TGCGCCAGCAGCTTGGACAGGGGGCTGAGCACTGAAGCTTTCTTT.

V and J are TRBV21-1 and TRBJ2-7; the DNA was not compared with TRBD1, the D call given in the table. TRBV21-1 is given as a pseudogene. The CDR3 has 15 amino acids. The CDR3 DNA sequence: TGTGCCAGCAGCAAAGGAAGGGGCAGATCCTACGAGCAGTACTTC. As protein: CASSKGRGRSYEQYF.

The chain uses TRBV5-1 and TRBJ2-7, with 15 bases lining up with TRBD2. The trim removed 4 bases at V and 5 bases at J, leaving 10 bases unmatched. Germline assignment: CDR1 SGHRS and CDR2 YFSETQ. This CDR3 contains 17 residues. The CDR3 protein is CASSPGTSGRLFHEQYF. Here the CDR3 DNA reads TGCGCCAGCAGCCCCGGGACTAGCGGGAGGCTCTTCCACGAGCAGTACTTC.

In DNA form, the CDR3 reads TGTGCCAGTAGAAAGACTAGCGACTACGAGCAGTACTTC. It translates to CASRKTSDYEQYF. The rearrangement joins TRBV19 to TRBJ2-7, with 8 bases matching TRBD2. Per the germline V gene, CDR1 is LNHDA and CDR2 is SQIVND (reference sequence). V shed 6 bases and J 3 bases; nucleotides not matched to a gene: 4. The CDR3 sequence is 13 residues long. Variable domain in full (rest from reference TRBV19 and TRBJ2-7): DGGITQSPKYLFRKEGQNVTLSCEQNLNHDAMYWYRQDPGQGLRLIYYSQIVNDFQKGDIAEGYSVSREKKESFPLTVTSAQKNPTAFYLCASRKTSDYEQYFGPGTRLTVT.

This clone appeared once. The rearrangement uses TRBV7-2 and TRBJ1-3; 8 bases fit TRBD1. The CDR3 sequence is 16 residues long. Looked up from germline, CDR1 is SGHTA and CDR2 is FQGNSA. Trimming removed 5 bases from V and 0 bases from J; junction bases left unmatched: 6. The CDR3 DNA follows: TGTGCCAGCAGCACTACAGGGGGTTTCTCTGGAAACACCATATATTTT. Translating gives CASSTTGGFSGNTIYF.

This chain connects TRBV7-8 to TRBJ2-5; TRBD2 matches at 11 bases. Trimming took 5 bases from V and 5 from J; bases not matched to a gene: 7. This CDR3 has 15 amino acids. Germline V gives CDR1 SGHVS, CDR2 FQNEAQ. CDR3 coding DNA: TGTGCCAGCAGCGTAACGGGACTAGCGGTTGAGACCCAGTACTTC. Translation: CASSVTGLAVETQYF.

Worth noting for this clone: Additional DNA sequences in this sample encode the identical CDR3. The chain couples TRBV5-1 to TRBJ2-5, with D unresolved. The V end was cut by 0 bases, the J end by 1 base, with 7 bases between. Germline CDR1 and CDR2: SGHRS and YFSETQ. This CDR3 has 14 residues. The CDR3, as DNA: TGCGCCAGCAGCTTGGGGCAAACCCAAGAGACCCAGTACTTC. Translation gives CASSLGQTQETQYF.

The chain recombines TRBV10-1 with TRBJ1-2; D not resolved. Per germline, CDR1 WNHNN and CDR2 SYGVQD (reference sequence). The CDR3 length is 14 residues. V was shortened by 6 bases and J by 1 base, with 12 bases between the two germline ends. The chain's CDR3 is CASSAGKINYGYTF. CDR3 nucleotides: TGCGCCAGCAGCGCAGGAAAAATTAACTATGGCTACACCTTC.

The genes are TRBV28 and TRBJ2-7, with unresolved D. CDR1 is MDHEN, CDR2 SYDVKM, per germline. The CDR3 covers 12 residues. Trimming took off 7 bases at V and 0 bases at J, with 7 bases between the two ends. In DNA, the CDR3 is TGTGCCAGCACCGGATCCTCCTACGAGCAGTACTTC. Its protein is CASTGSSYEQYF.

The chain carries TRBV14 and TRBJ1-2, with D perhaps matching TRBD1 (6 bases). Germline lookup yields CDR1 SGHDN and CDR2 FVKESK. V was trimmed by 2 bases and J by 0 bases, leaving 13 bases between them. This CDR3 has 16 residues. CDR3 DNA sequence: TGTGCCAGCAGCCAAAGAGGGGGATATGCTAACTATGGCTACACCTTC. Its protein product is CASSQRGGYANYGYTF.

The chain couples TRBV6-5 to TRBJ2-2; D is possibly TRBD1 (7 bases). CDR1 and CDR2 (germline): MNHEY, SVGAGI. The V gene lost 11 bases and the J gene lost 1 base, with 11 bases spanning the gap. The CDR3 runs to 13 residues. Here the CDR3 DNA reads TGTGCCGCCAGGGGGGAGAACACCGGGGAGCTGTTTTTT. It codes for CAARGENTGELFF.

The gene calls are TRBV28 and TRBJ1-3; 7 bases are a match to TRBD1. CDR3 length: 16 residues. CDR1 is MDHEN, CDR2 SYDVKM, per germline. J lost 1 base, V lost 9 bases, and 12 bases had no gene match. The CDR3 bases are TGTGCCAGTGAAATGACAGGGTCCTATTCTGGAAACACCATATATTTT. Residues: CASEMTGSYSGNTIYF.